The next 17 T cell receptor beta chains were all read from a single sample in a study of blood T cell repertoires in COVID-19. Measured with immunoSEQ multiplex PCR; TCRdb has only the in-frame clones, and not every one. The table shows about 200,000 clones, with more than 75% occurring only once. Sequenced: peripheral blood. The receptors were gathered from a human donor in a cohort sampled during active COVID-19.

The chain combines TRBV6-2 or TRBV6-3 with TRBJ1-2; unclear D gene. CDR3 size: 13 residues. Between the trimmed V and J ends, which lost 0 bases and 8 bases, there was a span of 10 bases. Germline V gives CDR1 MNHEY, CDR2 SVGEGT. This CDR3 reads CASSYSTGRGYTF. In nucleotides, the CDR3 is TGTGCCAGCAGTTACTCGACTGGGAGGGGCTACACCTTC.

This clone is a singleton in its sample. The chain recombines TRBV9 with TRBJ1-2; D may be TRBD1 (5 bases). The CDR3 has 13 amino acids. V dropped 0 bases and J dropped 4 bases, with 7 bases sitting between them. CDR1 is SGDLS, CDR2 YYNGEE, per germline. In nucleotides, the CDR3 is TGTGCCAGCAGCGTAGGACAGTCCTATGGCTACACCTTC. Translation gives CASSVGQSYGYTF. Together with reference TRBV9 and TRBJ1-2, the CDR3 gives the full variable domain: DSGVTQTPKHLITATGQRVTLRCSPRSGDLSVYWYQQSLDQGLQFLIQYYNGEERAKGNILERFSAQQFPDLHSELNLSSLELGDSALYFCASSVGQSYGYTFGSGTRLTVV.

The rearrangement joins TRBV19 to TRBJ2-1; TRBD2 aligns across 11 bases. Trimming cost V 6 bases and J 4 bases; bases outside gene matches: 2. Germline lookup yields CDR1 LNHDA and CDR2 SQIVND (reference sequence). The CDR3 spans 14 residues. The CDR3 region is CASRGLAAYNEQFF. CDR3 DNA sequence: TGTGCCAGTAGGGGACTAGCGGCTTACAATGAGCAGTTCTTC.

This sequence joins TRBV11-2 and TRBJ2-5, with 9 nucleotides matching TRBD2. The CDR3 length is 18 residues. The V gene's germline CDR1 is SGHAT and CDR2 FQNNGV. Trimming cost V 5 bases and J 5 bases; bases outside gene matches: 18. The CDR3 DNA reads TGTGCCAGCAGCCCAGGCTACCTCGCGGGGGGGCCGGGGGAGACCCAGTACTTC. Translation: CASSPGYLAGGPGETQYF.

V usage is TRBV23-1 and J usage is TRBJ2-5; TRBD1 matches 8 bases. TRBV23-1 is identified as an open reading frame with a role that is uncertain. The CDR3 runs to 13 residues. After removal of 6 bases from V and 3 bases from J, the junction contained 3 bases not matched to a gene. CDR3 sequence reads: CASSQGAEETQYF. DNA of the CDR3: TGCGCCAGCAGCCAGGGGGCGGAAGAGACCCAGTACTTC.

The rearrangement uses TRBV19 and TRBJ2-2, with 11 bases aligning to TRBD1. Germline V gene data show CDR1 as LNHDA and CDR2 as SQIVND (reference sequence). This CDR3 spans 14 amino acids. J lost 4 bases, V lost 6 bases, and 1 base had no gene match. CDR3 bases: TGTGCCAGTAGGGACAGGGGGCTCACCGGGGAGCTGTTTTTT. It translates to CASRDRGLTGELFF.

This chain connects TRBV7-9 to TRBJ2-7, with unresolved D. The CDR3 is 13 residues long. Germline V lookup: CDR1 SEHNR, CDR2 FQNEAQ (reference sequence). V lost 5 bases to trimming and J lost 5 bases, with 13 bases between them. CDR3 sequence (DNA): TGTGCCAGCAGCGAACCCCTCCGAGACGAGCAGTACTTC. Protein: CASSEPLRDEQYF.

The V and J genes are TRBV18 and TRBJ1-5; possibly TRBD1 for D (6 bases). From germline, CDR1 is KGHSH and CDR2 LQKENI. V lost 4 bases and J lost 2, with 18 bases in between. The CDR3 runs 17 residues. The CDR3 protein is CASSLSRDTRGNQPQHF. CDR3 nucleotides: TGTGCCAGCTCACTCAGCCGGGACACTAGGGGCAATCAGCCCCAGCATTTT.

This sequence joins TRBV19 and TRBJ1-1, with D maybe TRBD1 (6 bases). V gave up 3 bases and J gave up 0 bases, with 8 bases separating them. The CDR3 consists of 14 residues. Germline V gene lookup returns CDR1 LNHDA and CDR2 SQIVND (reference sequence). CDR3 residues: CASSIGGVNTEAFF. CDR3 bases: TGTGCCAGTAGTATTGGGGGCGTGAACACTGAAGCTTTCTTT.

This clone appeared a few times. V usage is TRBV11-2 and J usage is TRBJ2-7, with TRBD1 matching over 8 bases. V dropped 6 bases and J dropped 6; count of bases not matched to a gene: 10. The CDR3 covers 14 residues. Germline V gives CDR1 SGHAT, CDR2 FQNNGV. CDR3 bases: TGTGCCAGCAGGGAAGACAGGGGTGGCGGCGAGCAGTACTTC. Its translation is CASREDRGGGEQYF.

The chain carries TRBV10-3 and TRBJ2-3, with 8 bases lining up with TRBD1. The CDR3 runs to 13 residues. Germline V lookup: CDR1 ENHRY, CDR2 SYGVKD. Losses at the gene ends were 3 bases for V and 5 bases for J; bases not matched to a gene: 1. As DNA, the CDR3 is TGTGCCATCAGTGACAGGGGGCAAGATACGCAGTATTTT. Encoded protein: CAISDRGQDTQYF.

The V and J genes are TRBV3-1 (or the pseudogene TRBV3-2) and TRBJ2-3; D is unclear. This CDR3 has 15 amino acids. V was shortened by 3 bases and J by 1 base, with 11 bases between the two germline ends. Germline V gene sequence: CDR1 LGHDT, CDR2 YNNKEL (reference sequence). CDR3 protein: CASSQALSRTDTQYF. In nucleotides, the CDR3 is TGTGCCAGCAGCCAGGCACTATCCCGCACAGATACGCAGTATTTT.

This chain links TRBV29-1 with TRBJ1-5, with no clear D. Germline V gives CDR1 SQVTM, CDR2 ANQGSEA. There are 12 residues in the CDR3. Trimming cost V 4 bases and J 0 bases, with 4 bases left between them. CDR3 region: CSVGGSNQPQHF. CDR3 sequence (DNA): TGCAGCGTTGGAGGTAGCAATCAGCCCCAGCATTTT.

The V and J genes are TRBV4-3 and TRBJ1-2; 9 bases align to TRBD1. Germline loops: CDR1 LGHNA, CDR2 YSLEER. Germline trimming cut 1 base from V and 8 bases from J; bases unmatched to any gene: 8. The CDR3 is 15 amino acids. DNA of the CDR3: TGCGCCAGCAGCCAAGGGGTTGGGACAGGGCACGGCTACACCTTC. Translation gives CASSQGVGTGHGYTF.

The V gene is TRBV20-1, the J gene TRBJ1-4; D is undetermined. Per the germline V gene, CDR1 is DFQATT and CDR2 is SNEGSKA (reference sequence). The V gene lost 3 bases and the J gene lost 8 bases, with 7 bases spanning the gap. The CDR3 runs 11 residues. CDR3 loop: CSARGDEKLFF. DNA of the CDR3: TGCAGTGCTAGGGGCGACGAAAAACTGTTTTTT.

The genes are TRBV4-1 and TRBJ1-2, with a tentative D call TRBD1 (6 bases). The CDR3 covers 15 residues. Trimming removed 3 bases from V and 4 bases from J, with 15 bases in between. Germline V lookup: CDR1 MGHRA, CDR2 YSYEKL. The CDR3 bases are TGCGCCAGCAGCCAGACGACAGGATCGGGCTATGGCTACACCTTC. This translates into CASSQTTGSGYGYTF.

The chain has TRBV10-3 and TRBJ1-3, with 9 positions matching TRBD1. The CDR3 covers 17 residues. The ends lost 4 bases at V and 0 bases at J; junction bases unmatched: 7. The germline CDR1 and CDR2 sequences are ENHRY and SYGVKD. Written as DNA, the CDR3 is TGTGCCATCAGTGTAGGACAGGGGCCCCCCTCTGGAAACACCATATATTTT. It encodes CAISVGQGPPSGNTIYF.